The rows below give T cell receptor beta chains drawn from one sample of a study of siplizumab effects on memory and regulatory T cells. Assay: immunoSEQ multiplex PCR; the TCRdb copy retains only in-frame clones and omits some. The data hold more than 75,000 clones, with roughly 96% observed a single time. The sequencing sample was made of naive CD4+ T cells sorted from blood. These receptors were taken from a human donor in good health. The CDR3 runs from the conserved cysteine through the conserved F or W. A D gene is named only where the DNA matches it firmly. Clone size is stated in some rows and not others, as once, few, many or a class when expanded.

cdr3_length	clone_size	d_call	v_call	j_call	cdr3_aa	cdr3_nt
17	NA	NA	TRBV29-1	TRBJ2-4	CSVNMWGPSGAKNIQYF	TGCAGCGTTAACATGTGGGGGCCCTCCGGGGCCAAAAACATTCAGTACTTC
16	NA	TRBD1	TRBV6-4	TRBJ2-7	CASRKYAGQGDDEQYF	TGTGCCAGCAGGAAATACGCGGGACAGGGGGACGACGAGCAGTACTTC
12	NA	NA	TRBV5-1	TRBJ2-3	CASRIGTDTQYF	TGCGCCAGCAGGATCGGGACAGATACGCAGTATTTT
15	once	TRBD2	TRBV5-1	TRBJ2-5	CASSFSGGALETQYF	TGCGCCAGCAGCTTTAGCGGGGGGGCTCTAGAGACCCAGTACTTC
12	NA	NA	TRBV25-1	TRBJ1-5	CAARQFNQPQHF	TGTGCCGCCCGGCAGTTCAATCAGCCCCAGCATTTT
13	NA	NA	TRBV11-2	TRBJ1-5	CASSAQTDQPQHF	TGTGCCAGCAGCGCACAGACGGATCAGCCCCAGCATTTT
14	NA	NA	TRBV5-4	TRBJ2-2	CASSLPRGTGELFF	TGTGCCAGCAGCTTACCACGGGGCACCGGGGAGCTGTTTTTT
14	NA	NA	TRBV7-2	TRBJ1-2	CASSLGGANYGYTF	TGTGCCAGCAGCTTAGGGGGTGCTAACTATGGCTACACCTTC
15	NA	NA	TRBV6-1	TRBJ1-1	CASSEPQRGGTEAFF	TGTGCCAGCAGTGAACCTCAGAGGGGGGGCACTGAAGCTTTCTTT
17	NA	TRBD2	TRBV28	TRBJ2-3	CVTLGKRGGRVPDTQYF	TGTGTAACCCTCGGCAAGCGGGGGGGCCGAGTGCCAGATACGCAGTATTTT
15	NA	NA	TRBV7-2	TRBJ2-7	CASRPGPFQGYEQYF	TGTGCCAGCAGACCCGGGCCGTTCCAAGGATACGAGCAGTACTTC
14	NA	NA	TRBV9	TRBJ1-4	CASSVALGNEKLFF	TGTGCCAGCAGCGTTGCTTTGGGTAATGAAAAACTGTTTTTT
15	NA	NA	TRBV11-2	TRBJ2-3	CASRTGDMTTDTQYF	TGTGCCAGCAGGACGGGGGACATGACGACAGATACGCAGTATTTT
14	NA	NA	TRBV7-9	TRBJ2-2	CASSSRDHTGELFF	TGTGCCAGCAGCAGCCGGGACCACACCGGGGAGCTGTTTTTT
13	few	NA	TRBV2	TRBJ1-6	CASNSAPNSPLHF	TGTGCCAGCAACAGTGCGCCCAATTCACCCCTCCACTTT
12	NA	NA	TRBV5-1	TRBJ2-2	CASSEPTGELFF	TGCGCCAGCAGCGAACCAACCGGGGAGCTGTTTTTT